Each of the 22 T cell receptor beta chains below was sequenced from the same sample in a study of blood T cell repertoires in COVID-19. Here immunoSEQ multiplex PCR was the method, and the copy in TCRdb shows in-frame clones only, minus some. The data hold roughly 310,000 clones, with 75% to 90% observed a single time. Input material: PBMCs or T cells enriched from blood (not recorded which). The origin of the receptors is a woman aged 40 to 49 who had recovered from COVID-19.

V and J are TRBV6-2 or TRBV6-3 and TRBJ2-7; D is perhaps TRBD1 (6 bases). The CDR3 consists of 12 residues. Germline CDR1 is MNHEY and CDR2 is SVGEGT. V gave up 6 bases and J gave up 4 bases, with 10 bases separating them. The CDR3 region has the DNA TGTGCCAGCAGCCTGGGACAATACGAGCAGTACTTC. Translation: CASSLGQYEQYF.

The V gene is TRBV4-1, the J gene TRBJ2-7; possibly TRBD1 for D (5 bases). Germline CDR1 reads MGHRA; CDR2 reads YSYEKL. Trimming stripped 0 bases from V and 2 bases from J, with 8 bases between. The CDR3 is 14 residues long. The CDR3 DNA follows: TGCGCCAGCAGCCAAGAGCAGGGTCCCTACGAGCAGTACTTC. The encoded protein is CASSQEQGPYEQYF.

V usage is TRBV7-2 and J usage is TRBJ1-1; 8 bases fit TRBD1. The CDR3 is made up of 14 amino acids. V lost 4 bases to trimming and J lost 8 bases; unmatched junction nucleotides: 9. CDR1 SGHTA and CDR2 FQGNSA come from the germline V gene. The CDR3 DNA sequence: TGTGCCAGCAGCTCCCTGACAGGGGCCGCCGAAGCTTTCTTT. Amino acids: CASSSLTGAAEAFF.

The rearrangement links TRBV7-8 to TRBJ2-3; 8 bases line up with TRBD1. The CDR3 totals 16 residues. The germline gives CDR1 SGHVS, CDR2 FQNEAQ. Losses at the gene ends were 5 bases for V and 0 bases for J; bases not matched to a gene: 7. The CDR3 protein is CASSDRGESSTDTQYF. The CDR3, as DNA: TGTGCCAGCAGCGACAGGGGAGAGTCTAGCACAGATACGCAGTATTTT.

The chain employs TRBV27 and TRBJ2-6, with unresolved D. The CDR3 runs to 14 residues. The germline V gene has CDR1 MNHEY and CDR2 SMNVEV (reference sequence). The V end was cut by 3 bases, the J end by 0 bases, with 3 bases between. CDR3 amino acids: CASSLASGANVLTF. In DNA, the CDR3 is TGTGCCAGCAGTTTGGCCTCTGGGGCCAACGTCCTGACTTTC.

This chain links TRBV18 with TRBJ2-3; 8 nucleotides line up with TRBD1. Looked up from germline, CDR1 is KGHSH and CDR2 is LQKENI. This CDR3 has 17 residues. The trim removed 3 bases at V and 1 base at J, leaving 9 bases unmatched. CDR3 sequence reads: CASSPWTQGQGTDTQYF. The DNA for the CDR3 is TGTGCCAGCTCACCCTGGACTCAGGGACAGGGCACAGATACGCAGTATTTT. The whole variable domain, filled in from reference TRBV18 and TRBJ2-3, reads NAGVMQNPRHLVRRRGQEARLRCSPMKGHSHVYWYRQLPEEGLKFMVYLQKENIIDESGMPKERFSAEFPKEGPSILRIQQVVRGDSAAYFCASSPWTQGQGTDTQYFGPGTRLTVL.

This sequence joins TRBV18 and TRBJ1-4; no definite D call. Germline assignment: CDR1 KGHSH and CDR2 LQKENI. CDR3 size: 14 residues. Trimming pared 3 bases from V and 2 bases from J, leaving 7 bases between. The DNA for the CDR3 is TGTGCCAGCTCACCGGAGAGGACTAATGAAAAACTGTTTTTT. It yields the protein CASSPERTNEKLFF.

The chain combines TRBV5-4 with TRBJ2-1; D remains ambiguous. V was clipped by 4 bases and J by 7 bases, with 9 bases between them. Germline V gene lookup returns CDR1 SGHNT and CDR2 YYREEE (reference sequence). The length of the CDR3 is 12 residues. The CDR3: CASSPFPNEQFF. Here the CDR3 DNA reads TGTGCCAGCAGCCCGTTTCCTAATGAGCAGTTCTTC.

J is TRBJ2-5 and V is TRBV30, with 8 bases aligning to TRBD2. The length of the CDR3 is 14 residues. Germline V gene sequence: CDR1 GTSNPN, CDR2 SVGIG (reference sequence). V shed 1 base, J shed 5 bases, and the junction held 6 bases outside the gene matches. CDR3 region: CAWSEGLVTETQYF. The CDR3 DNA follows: TGTGCCTGGAGTGAGGGACTAGTTACGGAGACCCAGTACTTC.

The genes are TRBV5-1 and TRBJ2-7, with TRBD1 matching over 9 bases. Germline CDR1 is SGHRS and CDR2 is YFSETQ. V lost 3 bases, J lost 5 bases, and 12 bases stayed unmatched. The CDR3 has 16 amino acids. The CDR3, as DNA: TGCGCCAGCAGCTCCGCCGGGACAGGGTACGAGGACGAGCAGTACTTC. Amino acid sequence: CASSSAGTGYEDEQYF. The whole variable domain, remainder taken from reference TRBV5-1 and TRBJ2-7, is KAGVTQTPRYLIKTRGQQVTLSCSPISGHRSVSWYQQTPGQGLQFLFEYFSETQRNKGNFPGRFSGRQFSNSRSEMNVSTLELGDSALYLCASSSAGTGYEDEQYFGPGTRLTVT.

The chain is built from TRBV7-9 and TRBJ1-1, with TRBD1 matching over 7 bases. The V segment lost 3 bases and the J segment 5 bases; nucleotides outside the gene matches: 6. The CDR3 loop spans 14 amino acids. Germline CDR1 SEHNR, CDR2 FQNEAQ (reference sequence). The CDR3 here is CASSFPTGRTEAFF. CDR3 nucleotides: TGTGCCAGCAGCTTCCCGACAGGGCGGACTGAAGCTTTCTTT.

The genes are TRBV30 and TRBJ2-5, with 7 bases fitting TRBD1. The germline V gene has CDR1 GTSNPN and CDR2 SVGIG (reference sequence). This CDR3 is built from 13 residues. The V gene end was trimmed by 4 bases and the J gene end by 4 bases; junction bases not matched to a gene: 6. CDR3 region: CAWTPDRSETQYF. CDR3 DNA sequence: TGTGCCTGGACTCCGGACAGGTCAGAGACCCAGTACTTC.

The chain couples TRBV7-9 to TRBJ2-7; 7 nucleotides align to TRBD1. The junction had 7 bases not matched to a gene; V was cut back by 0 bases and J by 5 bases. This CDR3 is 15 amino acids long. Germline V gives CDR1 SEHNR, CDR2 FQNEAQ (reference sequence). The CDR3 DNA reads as TGTGCCAGCAGCTTAGCTAAGACAGGGAACGACGAGCAGTACTTC. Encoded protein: CASSLAKTGNDEQYF.

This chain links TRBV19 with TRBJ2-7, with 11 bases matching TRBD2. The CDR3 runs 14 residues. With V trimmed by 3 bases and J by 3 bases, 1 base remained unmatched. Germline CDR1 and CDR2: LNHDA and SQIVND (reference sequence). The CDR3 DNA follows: TGTGCCAGTAGTATTGGGACTAGCGGCTACGAGCAGTACTTC. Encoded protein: CASSIGTSGYEQYF.

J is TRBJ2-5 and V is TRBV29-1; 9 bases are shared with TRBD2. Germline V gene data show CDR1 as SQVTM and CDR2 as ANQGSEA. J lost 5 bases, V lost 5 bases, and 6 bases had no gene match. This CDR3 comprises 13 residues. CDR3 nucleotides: TGCAGCGTTATGTCTAGCGGGAAGGAGACCCAGTACTTC. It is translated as CSVMSSGKETQYF.

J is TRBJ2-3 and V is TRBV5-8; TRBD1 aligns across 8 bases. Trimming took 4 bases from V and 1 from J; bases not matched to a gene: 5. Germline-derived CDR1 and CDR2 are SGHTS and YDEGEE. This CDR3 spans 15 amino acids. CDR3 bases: TGTGCCAGCAGCCGACAGGGGCACGGCACAGATACGCAGTATTTT. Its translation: CASSRQGHGTDTQYF.

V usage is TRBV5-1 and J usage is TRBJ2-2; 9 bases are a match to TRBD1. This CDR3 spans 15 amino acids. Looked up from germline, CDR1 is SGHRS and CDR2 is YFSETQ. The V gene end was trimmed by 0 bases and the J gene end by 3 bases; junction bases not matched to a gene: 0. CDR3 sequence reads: CASSLGDRDTGELFF. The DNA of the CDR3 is TGCGCCAGCAGCTTGGGGGACAGGGACACCGGGGAGCTGTTTTTT. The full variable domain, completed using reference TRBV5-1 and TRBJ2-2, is KAGVTQTPRYLIKTRGQQVTLSCSPISGHRSVSWYQQTPGQGLQFLFEYFSETQRNKGNFPGRFSGRQFSNSRSEMNVSTLELGDSALYLCASSLGDRDTGELFFGEGSRLTVL.

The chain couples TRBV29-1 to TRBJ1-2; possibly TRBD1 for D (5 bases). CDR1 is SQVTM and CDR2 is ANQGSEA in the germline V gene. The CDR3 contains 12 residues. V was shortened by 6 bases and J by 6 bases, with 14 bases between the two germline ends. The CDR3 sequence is CSVGRGGNGYTF. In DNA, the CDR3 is TGCAGCGTGGGGAGGGGAGGGAATGGCTACACCTTC.

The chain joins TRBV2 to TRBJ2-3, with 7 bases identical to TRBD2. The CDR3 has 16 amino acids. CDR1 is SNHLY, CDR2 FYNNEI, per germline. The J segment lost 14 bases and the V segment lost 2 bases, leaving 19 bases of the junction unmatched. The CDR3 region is CASSESRQALAVALYF. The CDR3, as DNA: TGTGCCAGCAGTGAATCCCGGCAGGCGCTAGCGGTCGCACTGTATTTT. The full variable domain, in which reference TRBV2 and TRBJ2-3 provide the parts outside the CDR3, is EPEVTQTPSHQVTQMGQEVILRCVPISNHLYFYWYRQILGQKVEFLVSFYNNEISEKSEIFDDQFSVERPDGSNFTLKIRSTKLEDSAMYFCASSESRQALAVALYFGPGTRLTVL.

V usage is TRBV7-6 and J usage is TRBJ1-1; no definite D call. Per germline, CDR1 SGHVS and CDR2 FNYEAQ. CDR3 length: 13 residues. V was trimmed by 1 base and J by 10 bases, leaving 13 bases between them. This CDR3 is CASSLEAGDAAFF. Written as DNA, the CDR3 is TGTGCCAGCAGCTTAGAGGCGGGCGACGCAGCTTTCTTT.

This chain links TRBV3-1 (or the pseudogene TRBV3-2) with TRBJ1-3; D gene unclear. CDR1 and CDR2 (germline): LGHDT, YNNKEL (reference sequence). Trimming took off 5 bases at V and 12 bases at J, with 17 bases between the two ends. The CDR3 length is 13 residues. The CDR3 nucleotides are TGTGCCAGCAGCGCACAAGGGCAGCGGGTCATATATTTT. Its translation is CASSAQGQRVIYF.

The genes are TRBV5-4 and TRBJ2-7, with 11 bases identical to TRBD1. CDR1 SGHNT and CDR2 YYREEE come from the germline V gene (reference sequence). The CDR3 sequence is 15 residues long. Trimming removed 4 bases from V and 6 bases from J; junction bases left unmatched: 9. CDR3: CASSRLDRGLGEQYF. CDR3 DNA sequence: TGTGCCAGCAGCCGCCTGGACAGGGGGCTGGGCGAGCAGTACTTC.